Shown below are 14 T cell receptor beta chains from a single sample sequenced in a study of shared T cell receptors in the human thymus. Clones were read by immunoSEQ multiplex PCR, and TCRdb kept only the in-frame ones, dropping some. Here the sample spans more than 550,000 clones, approximately 85% being singletons. These records were also assigned to another study, of human thymus T cells.

Source material: thymocytes. These receptors were taken from a girl under three years old with a congenital heart defect.

V usage is TRBV19 and J usage is TRBJ1-3, with D perhaps TRBD1 (6 bases). CDR1 is LNHDA and CDR2 is SQIVND in the germline V gene (reference sequence). Trimming stripped 4 bases from V and 7 bases from J, with 20 bases between. This CDR3 contains 16 residues. The CDR3 sequence: CASSKNRAGGRNTIYF. The CDR3 DNA reads TGTGCCAGTAGTAAAAACAGGGCTGGGGGCCGTAACACCATATATTTT. The whole variable domain, filled in from reference TRBV19 and TRBJ1-3, reads DGGITQSPKYLFRKEGQNVTLSCEQNLNHDAMYWYRQDPGQGLRLIYYSQIVNDFQKGDIAEGYSVSREKKESFPLTVTSAQKNPTAFYLCASSKNRAGGRNTIYFGEGSWLTVV.

V usage is TRBV10-3 and J usage is TRBJ1-2; TRBD1 matches at 9 bases. V was pared by 4 bases and J by 8 bases, with 2 bases of the junction left unmatched. CDR1 is ENHRY, CDR2 SYGVKD, per germline. This CDR3 has 12 amino acids. DNA for the CDR3: TGTGCCATCAGTGGGACAGGGGCGGGCTACACCTTC. It encodes CAISGTGAGYTF.

The J gene is TRBJ1-2, the V gene TRBV4-3; 7 bases match TRBD1. Germline V gene lookup returns CDR1 LGHNA and CDR2 YSLEER. V was pared by 0 bases and J by 3 bases, with 4 bases of the junction left unmatched. The CDR3 length is 15 residues. CDR3 sequence (DNA): TGCGCCAGCAGCCAAGATGACAGGGAGGACTATGGCTACACCTTC. Its translation is CASSQDDREDYGYTF.

The chain has TRBV7-9 and TRBJ2-1, with D unclear. The V and J ends lost 5 bases and 6 bases respectively, with 17 bases between them. The germline CDR1 and CDR2 sequences are SEHNR and FQNEAQ (reference sequence). The CDR3 is 15 amino acids. The CDR3 DNA is TGTGCCAGCAGCCACCAGCTTGGCGACTTCAATGAGCAGTTCTTC. It yields the protein CASSHQLGDFNEQFF.

The genes are TRBV12-5 and TRBJ2-5, with 7 bases identical to TRBD1. CDR3 length: 16 residues. CDR1 is LGHNT, CDR2 FRNRAP, per germline. Germline trimming cut 1 base from V and 2 bases from J; bases unmatched to any gene: 7. CDR3 sequence: CASGLDTPDRQETQYF. As DNA, the CDR3 is TGTGCTAGTGGTTTGGACACCCCGGACAGGCAAGAGACCCAGTACTTC.

This rearrangement joins TRBV9 to TRBJ2-2; TRBD2 agrees at 10 bases. CDR3 length: 18 amino acids. J gave up 0 bases and V 1 base, and 6 bases lay outside the gene matches. Germline-derived CDR1 and CDR2 are SGDLS and YYNGEE. The chain's CDR3 is CASSVCASGGSNTGELFF. The CDR3 DNA sequence: TGTGCCAGCAGCGTATGCGCTAGCGGGGGATCGAACACCGGGGAGCTGTTTTTT.

The genes are TRBV11-2 and TRBJ2-3; TRBD2 matches 11 bases. CDR1 is SGHAT, CDR2 FQNNGV, per germline. CDR3 length: 17 residues. Losses at the gene ends were 2 bases for V and 5 bases for J; bases not matched to a gene: 9. The CDR3 region is CASSLRTSGGQGDTQYF. Written as DNA, the CDR3 is TGTGCCAGCAGCTTACGAACTAGCGGGGGCCAGGGAGATACGCAGTATTTT.

J is TRBJ2-5 and V is TRBV7-9, with a weak D call TRBD2 (7 bases). The CDR3 consists of 17 residues. V lost 4 bases, J lost 2 bases, and 20 bases lay in between. From germline, CDR1 is SEHNR and CDR2 FQNEAQ (reference sequence). DNA of the CDR3: TGTGCCAGCAGCTCTGCGAGGGGGGGCTTGAGACAAGAGACCCAGTACTTC. Translating gives CASSSARGGLRQETQYF.

This rearrangement joins TRBV6-5 to TRBJ2-7; 7 nucleotides agree with TRBD1. With 6 bases clipped from V and 2 bases from J, the junction kept 10 bases outside the gene matches. The CDR3 sequence is 15 residues long. Germline V gives CDR1 MNHEY, CDR2 SVGAGI. CDR3 region: CASRQQGMPTYEQYF. Written as DNA, the CDR3 is TGTGCCAGCAGGCAACAGGGGATGCCGACCTACGAGCAGTACTTC.

In DNA, the CDR3 is TGTGCCAGCAGCCTTCCGTCCCGGAACAGGAAGATGAACACTGAAGCTTTCTTT. This gives the protein CASSLPSRNRKMNTEAFF. The V call is TRBV7-8, the J call TRBJ1-1; maybe TRBD1 (5 bases). The V and J ends lost 5 bases and 0 bases respectively, with 22 bases between them. Germline CDR1 reads SGHVS; CDR2 reads FQNEAQ. This CDR3 region has 18 residues.

The rearrangement uses TRBV12-1 and TRBJ1-2; TRBD1, the table's D call, lacks a check against the DNA. TRBV12-1 is deemed a pseudogene. CDR3 length: 15 amino acids. The CDR3 DNA sequence: TGTGCCAGCAGCCACACAGGGGAAGGGGCTTATGGCTACACCTTC. Translated: CASSHTGEGAYGYTF.

V usage is TRBV9 and J usage is TRBJ2-7; D may be TRBD1 (6 bases). The CDR3 runs to 18 residues. V was trimmed by 0 bases and J by 4 bases, leaving 23 bases between them. CDR1 is SGDLS and CDR2 is YYNGEE in the germline V gene. The CDR3 sequence is CASSVGDGSAQGNYEQYF. The CDR3 DNA sequence: TGTGCCAGCAGCGTAGGCGACGGTTCGGCACAGGGAAATTACGAGCAGTACTTC.

The table lists this clone with a count of one. The chain has TRBV6-1 and TRBJ2-2; 9 nucleotides align to TRBD1. The junction had 7 bases not matched to a gene; V was cut back by 4 bases and J by 4 bases. Germline V lookup: CDR1 MNHNS, CDR2 SASEGT. CDR3 length equals 16 residues. The chain's CDR3 is CASSAAGTGSTGELFF. CDR3 nucleotide sequence: TGTGCCAGCAGTGCAGCCGGGACAGGGTCCACCGGGGAGCTGTTTTTT.

The count of this clone is one. CDR3 sequence reads: CASRLTGGSGYTF. Here the CDR3 DNA reads TGTGCCAGCAGGTTGACAGGGGGTAGCGGCTACACCTTC. The chain has TRBV6-5 and TRBJ1-2; the match to TRBD1 covers 9 bases. With 6 bases clipped from V and 8 bases from J, the junction kept 7 bases outside the gene matches. This CDR3 contains 13 residues. Germline V gene lookup returns CDR1 MNHEY and CDR2 SVGAGI.